The clone carrying this T cell receptor beta chain has a handful of counts. Antigen unknown. This entry comes from a study of CD8 T cells in ankylosing spondylitis. Findings of the study overall: Enrichment of disease-linked clones was reportedly significant in matched ankylosing spondylitis synovial fluid. The study identified a TCR beta motif of roughly eight highly homologous variants that appeared characteristic of ankylosing spondylitis blood.

Generation of TCR beta libraries employed quantitative 5'-RACE incorporating molecular barcodes. TCRdb reprocessed the 5' RACE reads via MiXCR and lists one record per CDR3 protein. The sample yields roughly 670,000 distinct CDR3 sequences, 15% to 20% seen once. Sequenced input: blood, either unsorted or a sorted T cell fraction (not recorded which). The TCR originated in a male donor with ankylosing spondylitis.

In DNA, the CDR3 is TGTGCCACCAGCAGAGACGAGGGGGAGACCCAGTACTTC. Translated, it gives CATSRDEGETQYF. The gene calls are TRBV15 and TRBJ2-5; possibly TRBD1 or TRBD2 for D (5 bases each). The CDR3 is made up of 13 amino acids. V lost 0 bases and J lost 5, with 7 bases in between. Germline V gives CDR1 LNHNV, CDR2 YYDKDF (reference sequence).